This TCR beta chain was recorded in a study of T cell responses to AZD1222 COVID-19 vaccine. Broader study findings: CD4 TCRs covered the whole spike, strongest at regions 160-218 and 743-854.

Sequencing used immunoSEQ multiplex PCR; TCRdb keeps in-frame clones, though not all of them. The sample yields 95,000 to 100,000 clones, about 81% seen once. On this clone itself: Its antigen remains unidentified.

The length of the CDR3 is 14 residues. V was clipped by 6 bases and J by 4 bases, with 15 bases between them. Germline assignment: CDR1 KGHSH and CDR2 LQKENI. The source was peripheral blood, collected 28 days after the second AZD1222 dose. This chain links TRBV18 with TRBJ1-2; TRBD1 might be the D (6 bases). This sequence originates from an adult who received the AZD1222 COVID-19 vaccine. CDR3 sequence reads: CASSLGGGSYGYTF. The DNA for the CDR3 is TGTGCCAGCTCCCTAGGAGGGGGGAGCTATGGCTACACCTTC.